This record looks at one T cell receptor (beta chain) sequence and its context. The antigen is undetermined. This specimen belongs to a study of cytomegalovirus exposure and HLA in healthy donors. V dropped 8 bases and J dropped 6 bases, with 20 bases sitting between them. Per the germline V gene, CDR1 is MNHNY and CDR2 is SVGAGI (reference sequence). This CDR3 comprises 15 residues. General study points: An analysis that was carried out later associated fewer than 20,000 TCR beta sequences with HLA alleles at 0.05 false discovery rate. Follow-up analysis later connected one missense variant in DCLRE1C with trimming of TCR beta V- and J-genes.

PCR amplification relied on 60 Vbeta primers (plus 13 Jbeta primers). The method was immunoSEQ multiplex PCR; TCRdb's version includes in-frame clones alone and lacks a portion of them. The table lists roughly 140,000 clones, 70% to 90% of them singletons. The chain carries TRBV6-6 and TRBJ1-5, with D hard to call. Sequenced material: PBMCs. The clonotype was recovered from a woman aged 18-29 years in good health and CMV-seronegative. The chain's CDR3 is CASLLDWAGGQPQHF. In DNA, the CDR3 is TGTGCCAGCCTCCTAGACTGGGCTGGAGGTCAGCCCCAGCATTTT.